This entry features one T cell receptor (beta chain) sequence. Antigen unknown. Likely unrecorded immune exposures existed in these nominally healthy donors. The length of the CDR3 is 15 residues. The PCR made use of 60 Vbeta and 13 Jbeta primers. Sequencing used immunoSEQ multiplex PCR; TCRdb keeps in-frame clones, though not all of them. The profile shows about 160,000 clones, approximately 80% of them singletons. These data come from a study of cytomegalovirus exposure and HLA in healthy donors. For the study at large: Genetic ancestry analysis placed under 90% of the roughly 400 donors that were genotyped in the Caucasian-associated cluster. General study points: Productive rates of about 90% or about 30% were seen for most TCR beta V segments in an earlier analysis. Reportedly, a later analysis found an Asian-associated ancestry cluster had fewer N-insertions than the roughly 700-donor mean.

The TCR comes from a woman in her 50s in good health and CMV-seronegative. J is TRBJ2-1 and V is TRBV21-1; TRBD1 reflects the table's D call only, with no check against the DNA. TRBV21-1 is labeled a pseudogene. Sample: PBMCs. CDR3 in DNA: TGTGCCAGCAGGACAACCCGACCCCTTTTCTATGAGCAGTTCTTC. The encoded protein is CASRTTRPLFYEQFF.